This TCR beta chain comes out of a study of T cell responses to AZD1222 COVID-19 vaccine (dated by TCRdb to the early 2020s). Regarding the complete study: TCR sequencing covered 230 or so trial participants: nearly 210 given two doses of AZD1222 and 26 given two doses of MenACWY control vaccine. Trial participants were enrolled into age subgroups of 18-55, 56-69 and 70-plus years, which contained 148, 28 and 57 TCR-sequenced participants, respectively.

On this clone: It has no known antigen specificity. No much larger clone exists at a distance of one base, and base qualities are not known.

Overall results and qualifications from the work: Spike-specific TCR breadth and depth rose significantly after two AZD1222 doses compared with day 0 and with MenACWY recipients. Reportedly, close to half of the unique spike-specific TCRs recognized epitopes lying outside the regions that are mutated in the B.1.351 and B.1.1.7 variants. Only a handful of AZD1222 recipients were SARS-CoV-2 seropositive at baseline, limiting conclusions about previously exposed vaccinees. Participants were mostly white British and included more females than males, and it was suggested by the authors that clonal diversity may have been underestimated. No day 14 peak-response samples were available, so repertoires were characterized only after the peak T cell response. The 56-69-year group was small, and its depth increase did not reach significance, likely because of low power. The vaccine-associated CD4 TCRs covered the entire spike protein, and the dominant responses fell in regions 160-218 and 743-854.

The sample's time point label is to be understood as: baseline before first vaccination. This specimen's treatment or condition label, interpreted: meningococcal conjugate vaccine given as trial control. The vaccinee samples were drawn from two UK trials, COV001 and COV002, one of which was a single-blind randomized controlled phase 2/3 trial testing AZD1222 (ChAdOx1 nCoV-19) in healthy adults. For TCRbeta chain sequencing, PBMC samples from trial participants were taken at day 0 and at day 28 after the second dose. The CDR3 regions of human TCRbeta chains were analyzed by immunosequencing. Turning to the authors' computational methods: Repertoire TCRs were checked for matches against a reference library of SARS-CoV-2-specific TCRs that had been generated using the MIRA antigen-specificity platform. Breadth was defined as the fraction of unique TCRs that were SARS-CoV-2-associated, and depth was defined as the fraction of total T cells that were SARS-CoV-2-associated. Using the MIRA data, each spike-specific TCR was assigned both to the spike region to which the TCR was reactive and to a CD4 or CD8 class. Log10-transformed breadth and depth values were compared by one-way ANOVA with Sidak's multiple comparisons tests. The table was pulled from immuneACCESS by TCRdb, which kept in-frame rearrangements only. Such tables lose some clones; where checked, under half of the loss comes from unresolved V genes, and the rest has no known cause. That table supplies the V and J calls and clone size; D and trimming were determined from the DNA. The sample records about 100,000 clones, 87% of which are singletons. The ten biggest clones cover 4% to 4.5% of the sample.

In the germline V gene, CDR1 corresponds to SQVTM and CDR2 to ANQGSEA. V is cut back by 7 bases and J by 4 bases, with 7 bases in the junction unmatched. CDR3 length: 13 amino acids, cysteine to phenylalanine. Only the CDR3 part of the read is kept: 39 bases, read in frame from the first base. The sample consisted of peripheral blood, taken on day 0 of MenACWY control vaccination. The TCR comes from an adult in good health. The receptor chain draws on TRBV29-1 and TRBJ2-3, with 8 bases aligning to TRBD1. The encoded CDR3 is CSGGDRGADTQYF. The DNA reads TGCAGCGGGGGCGACAGGGGTGCAGATACGCAGTATTTT.